One and the same sample provided the 18 T cell receptor beta chains below, sequenced in a study of beta chain features in type 1 diabetes. General study points: Shortening that was moderate but significant affected the TCRB CDR3s of Type 1 diabetes patients in all four CD4+ subsets.

Their target antigens are unknown. Sequencing targeted expressed TCRB transcripts, as all isolated RNA had been reverse transcribed. Method: immunoSEQ multiplex PCR; TCRdb's copy keeps in-frame clones and lacks some. The table lists 52,000 or so clones, around 50% of them singletons. The sample was Tregs from blood. These TCRs come from a woman in her forties with type 1 diabetes.

The CDR3 coding sequence is TGTGCCAGCAGCTTAGACAGAGGCTCTAGCGGGAGGTACGAGCAGTACTTC. It specifies CASSLDRGSSGRYEQYF. V and J are TRBV7-2 and TRBJ2-5; 11 bases fit TRBD2. The DNA end is more similar to TRBJ2-7, so the J call may be wrong. The CDR3 runs 17 residues. Per germline, CDR1 SGHTA and CDR2 FQGNSA.

This clone was found a few times. The chain carries TRBV5-1 and TRBJ2-1, with 7 positions matching TRBD1. This CDR3 region has 14 residues. J was trimmed by 6 bases and V by 4 bases; bases with no gene match: 7. The V gene's germline CDR1 is SGHRS and CDR2 YFSETQ. CDR3 nucleotide sequence: TGCGCCAGCAGCCCGGGGACAGCTGGCAATGAGCAGTTCTTC. Its translation is CASSPGTAGNEQFF.

This chain connects TRBV11-3 to TRBJ2-2; TRBD1 matches at 7 bases. From germline, CDR1 is SGHNT and CDR2 YENEEA. The CDR3 runs to 15 residues. V lost 0 bases and J lost 6; bases outside the gene matches: 4. The CDR3 DNA reads TGTGCCAGCAGCTTAGACGGCAGGGGGTCCGGGGAGCTGTTTTTT. This sequence encodes CASSLDGRGSGELFF.

This chain uses TRBV28 with TRBJ2-5; 13 nucleotides line up with TRBD2. CDR3 size: 15 residues. V shed 3 bases, J shed 4 bases, and the junction held 2 bases outside the gene matches. In germline, CDR1 is MDHEN, CDR2 SYDVKM. The CDR3 protein is CASSLGTSGAETQYF. CDR3 sequence (DNA): TGTGCCAGCAGTTTGGGGACTAGCGGGGCAGAGACCCAGTACTTC.

The chain uses TRBV28 and TRBJ1-1; 7 bases agree with TRBD1. The CDR3 loop spans 17 amino acids. V was clipped by 1 base and J by 2 bases; unmatched bases: 10. Germline V lookup: CDR1 MDHEN, CDR2 SYDVKM. In DNA, the CDR3 is TGTGCCAGCAGTTTATTGGAGACAGGGCGGAAAAACACTGAAGCTTTCTTT. Residues: CASSLLETGRKNTEAFF.

The V call is TRBV29-1, the J call TRBJ1-2, with a tentative D call TRBD1 (6 bases). The germline V gene has CDR1 SQVTM and CDR2 ANQGSEA. V shed 6 bases and J shed 8 bases, with 19 bases lying between them. This CDR3 spans 13 amino acids. The CDR3 DNA reads TGCAGCGTGGAGAACTTGTACAGGGAAGGCTACACCTTC. Residues: CSVENLYREGYTF.

This sequence joins TRBV19 and TRBJ1-1; no clear D. The CDR3 has 14 amino acids. Trimming removed 5 bases from V and 0 bases from J, with 10 bases in between. Germline CDR1 reads LNHDA; CDR2 reads SQIVND (reference sequence). Here the CDR3 reads CASSYVGMNTEAFF. The CDR3 DNA sequence: TGTGCCAGTAGTTATGTCGGGATGAACACTGAAGCTTTCTTT. Full variable domain (rest looked up from reference TRBV19 and TRBJ1-1): DGGITQSPKYLFRKEGQNVTLSCEQNLNHDAMYWYRQDPGQGLRLIYYSQIVNDFQKGDIAEGYSVSREKKESFPLTVTSAQKNPTAFYLCASSYVGMNTEAFFGQGTRLTVV.

This chain connects TRBV5-6 to TRBJ1-5; D remains unclear. This CDR3 is built from 14 residues. CDR1 is SGHDT and CDR2 is YYEEEE in the germline V gene. Between the trimmed V and J ends, which lost 0 bases and 5 bases, there was a span of 9 bases. The CDR3 bases are TGTGCCAGCAGCTTGGAGATGAGGGATCAGCCCCAGCATTTT. It is translated as CASSLEMRDQPQHF.

This clone occurred a few times. At one boundary the junction diverges from the germline segment, which might be a read error. The J gene is TRBJ1-4, the V gene TRBV5-1, with D possibly matching TRBD1 (5 bases). The germline CDR1 and CDR2 sequences are SGHRS and YFSETQ. The CDR3 extends over 14 amino acids. The CDR3 reads CASSLGGAFEKPFF. The CDR3 DNA follows: TGCGCCAGCAGCTTGGGCGGGGCGTTCGAAAAACCGTTTTTT.

The chain is built from TRBV5-1 and TRBJ2-1, with D unresolved. Deletions cut 0 bases from V and 9 bases from J, with 10 bases between. The CDR3 spans 13 residues. Germline CDR1 SGHRS, CDR2 YFSETQ. The CDR3 is CASSLEASGEQFF. CDR3 nucleotide sequence: TGCGCCAGCAGCTTGGAGGCTTCGGGTGAGCAGTTCTTC.

V and J are TRBV18 and TRBJ1-1, with no clear D. CDR1 KGHSH and CDR2 LQKENI come from the germline V gene. The CDR3 covers 12 residues. V shed 3 bases and J shed 6 bases, with 8 bases lying between them. The CDR3 loop is CASSPGISEAFF. CDR3 bases: TGTGCCAGCTCACCCGGGATCTCTGAAGCTTTCTTT.

This sequence joins TRBV27 and TRBJ1-6; D possibly corresponds to TRBD1 (6 bases). Germline CDR1 MNHEY, CDR2 SMNVEV (reference sequence). The CDR3 is made up of 15 amino acids. V was shortened by 4 bases and J by 6 bases, with 13 bases between the two germline ends. The CDR3 reads CASSWGRPSNSPLHF. As DNA, the CDR3 is TGTGCCAGCAGTTGGGGGCGACCAAGTAATTCACCCCTCCACTTT.

Of note for this clone: Other DNA sequences in the same sample also yield this CDR3. The gene calls are TRBV6-5 and TRBJ1-1, with a possible D match to TRBD1 (6 bases). The V end lost 8 bases, the J end lost 0 bases, and 13 bases lay between the germline ends. The CDR3 covers 14 residues. Germline lookup yields CDR1 MNHEY and CDR2 SVGAGI. CDR3 coding DNA: TGTGCCAGCGGACAGAAGGTCATGAACACTGAAGCTTTCTTT. Protein: CASGQKVMNTEAFF.

The chain links TRBV7-2 to TRBJ1-5, with D unclear. This CDR3 spans 14 amino acids. Per the germline V gene, CDR1 is SGHTA and CDR2 is FQGNSA. The V end was cut by 4 bases, the J end by 6 bases, with 13 bases between. The DNA for the CDR3 is TGTGCCAGCAGCTGGCAGGCTGAGGGTCAGCCCCAGCATTTT. Translated: CASSWQAEGQPQHF. The full variable domain, rest sourced from reference TRBV7-2 and TRBJ1-5, is GAGVSQSPSNKVTEKGKDVELRCDPISGHTALYWYRQSLGQGLEFLIYFQGNSAPDKSGLPSDRFSAERTGGSVSTLTIQRTQQEDSAVYLCASSWQAEGQPQHFGDGTRLSIL.

V usage is TRBV9 and J usage is TRBJ1-6; 7 bases map to TRBD1. Germline V gene lookup returns CDR1 SGDLS and CDR2 YYNGEE. The CDR3 loop spans 14 amino acids. V trimming: 5 bases; J trimming: 6 bases; junction bases outside the gene matches: 5. The CDR3 DNA reads TGTGCCAGCAGGGGGGACAGTACTAATTCACCCCTCCACTTT. Its protein is CASRGDSTNSPLHF.

The table lists this clone with a few counts. The CDR3 sequence: CAFHLSGRRNEQFF. Here the CDR3 DNA reads TGTGCCTTCCATCTTAGCGGGAGGAGGAATGAGCAGTTCTTC. The rearrangement joins TRBV30 to TRBJ2-1; 10 bases fit TRBD2. After removal of 7 bases from V and 7 bases from J, the junction contained 10 bases not matched to a gene. The germline CDR1 and CDR2 sequences are GTSNPN and SVGIG (reference sequence). There are 14 residues in the CDR3.

The chain links TRBV7-2 to TRBJ1-2; weak D call: TRBD1 (5 bases). CDR3 length: 14 residues. The V end lost 2 bases, the J end lost 2 bases, and 9 bases lay between the germline ends. Germline values: CDR1 SGHTA, CDR2 FQGNSA. CDR3 coding DNA: TGTGCCAGCAGCTTAATCGGGGGGAACTATGGCTACACCTTC. Amino acid sequence: CASSLIGGNYGYTF.

This clone has only a few counts. The chain couples TRBV5-1 to TRBJ2-3; 7 bases are a match to TRBD1. This CDR3 is built from 15 residues. Germline V gene data show CDR1 as SGHRS and CDR2 as YFSETQ. Trimming cost V 5 bases and J 2 bases; bases outside gene matches: 8. The DNA for the CDR3 is TGCGCCAGCAGAATCCAGGGACAGACCACAGATACGCAGTATTTT. As protein: CASRIQGQTTDTQYF.